This T cell receptor beta chain was obtained from a study of blood T cell repertoires in COVID-19. Study in general: The cDNA or gDNA used as material had been derived from T cells, B-cell-depleted T cells, or PBMCs.

This CDR3 has 15 residues. From germline, CDR1 is WNHNN and CDR2 SYGVQD (reference sequence). After removal of 3 bases from V and 5 bases from J, the junction contained 6 bases not matched to a gene. In the authors' workflow: Cell counts per sample came from amplifying reference gene primers. Produced via immunoSEQ multiplex PCR; TCRdb's table is partial and in-frame only. V and J calls and clone size are as listed in that table; D and trimming were resolved from the DNA. This sample has approximately 390,000 clones, with around 87% found just once. Seattle's cohort entered during active infection and was followed longitudinally.

This TCR derives from a woman aged 60-75 years with COVID-19, enrolled during active disease. The rearrangement uses TRBV10-1 and TRBJ2-5; TRBD1 matches at 10 bases. Sequencing input: peripheral blood. CDR3 bases: TGCGCCAGCAGTGATCGGACAGGGGGTCTGGAGACCCAGTACTTC. Its protein product is CASSDRTGGLETQYF.